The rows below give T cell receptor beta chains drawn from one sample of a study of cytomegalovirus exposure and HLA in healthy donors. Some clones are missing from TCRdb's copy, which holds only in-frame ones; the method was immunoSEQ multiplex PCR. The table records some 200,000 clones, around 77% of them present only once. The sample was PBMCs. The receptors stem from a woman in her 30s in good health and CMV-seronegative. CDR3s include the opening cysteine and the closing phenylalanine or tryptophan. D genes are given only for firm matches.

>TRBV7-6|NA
CASSLLGGGGGNTIYF
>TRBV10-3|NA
CAISESLATEAFF
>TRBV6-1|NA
CASSRGTGTGELFF
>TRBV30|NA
CAWSVFDEQYF
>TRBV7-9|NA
CASKLYGELTGELFF
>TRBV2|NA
CASSDGGGNTEAFF
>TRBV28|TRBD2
CASSLIVGGENNEQFF
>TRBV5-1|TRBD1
CASSLRPSGQGGTQYF
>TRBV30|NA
CAWSPWDILSYGYTF
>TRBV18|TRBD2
CASSPSALAGGTHEQFF
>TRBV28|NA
CASSLVGIAKNIQYF
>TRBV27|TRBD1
CASSSDRAYGYTF
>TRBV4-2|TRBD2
CASSQDGAGGPAWLEQYF
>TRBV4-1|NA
CASSQVGTYGYTF
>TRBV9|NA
CASSVASGTEAFF
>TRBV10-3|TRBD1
CAISEDRGGEKLFF
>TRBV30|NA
CAYSAGGDTQYF
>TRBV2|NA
CASRNRVYNSPLHF
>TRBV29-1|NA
CSVPDITGELFF
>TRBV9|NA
CASSVAGIEGTQYF
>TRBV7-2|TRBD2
CASSAFASGLAGEQYF
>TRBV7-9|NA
CSSSLFGEGQPQHF
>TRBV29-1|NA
CSVVGAGGIYNEQFF
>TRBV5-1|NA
CASSLVTDHNSPLHF
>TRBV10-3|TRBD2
CAISTSRMETQYF